This T cell receptor (beta chain) was captured in a study of cytomegalovirus exposure and HLA in healthy donors. 60 Vbeta and 13 Jbeta primers were used in PCR. This table comes from immunoSEQ multiplex PCR, and its TCRdb copy is limited to in-frame clones, with some not included. The sample gives 140,000 or so clones, around three quarters of which show up once; 1.8% is in the top ten. Per the germline V gene, CDR1 is SQVTM and CDR2 is ANQGSEA. Trimming stripped 7 bases from V and 5 bases from J, with 14 bases between. The CDR3 sequence is 12 residues long. The TCR originated in a man aged 35 to 55 in good health and CMV-seronegative. The genes are TRBV29-1 and TRBJ1-1, with D possibly matching TRBD1 (6 bases). Sequenced sample: PBMCs. DNA for the CDR3: TGCAGCGCCGACAGGACCCTGACTGAAGCTTTCTTT. Translated: CSADRTLTEAFF.